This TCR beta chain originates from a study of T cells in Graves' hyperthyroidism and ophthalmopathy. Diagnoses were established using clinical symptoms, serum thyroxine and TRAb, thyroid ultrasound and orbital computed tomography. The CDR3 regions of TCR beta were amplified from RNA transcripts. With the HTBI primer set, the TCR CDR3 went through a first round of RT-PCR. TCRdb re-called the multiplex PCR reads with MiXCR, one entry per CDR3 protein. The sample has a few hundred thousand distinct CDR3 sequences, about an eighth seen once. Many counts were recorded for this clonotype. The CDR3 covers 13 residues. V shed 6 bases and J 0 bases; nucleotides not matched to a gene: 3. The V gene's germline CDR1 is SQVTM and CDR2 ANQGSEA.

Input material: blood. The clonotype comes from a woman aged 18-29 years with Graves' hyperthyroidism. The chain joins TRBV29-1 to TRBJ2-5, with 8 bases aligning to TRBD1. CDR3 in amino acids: CSVRDRNQETQYF. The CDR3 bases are TGCAGCGTCAGGGACAGGAACCAAGAGACCCAGTACTTC.